The source of this T cell receptor (beta chain) is a study of T cell responses to AZD1222 COVID-19 vaccine. Study-level results: The donors showed a predominance of white British ancestry and of females, with possible underestimation of clonal diversity. At study baseline, merely six AZD1222 recipients were seropositive.

Sequencing was performed with immunoSEQ multiplex PCR; in TCRdb, only in-frame clones are kept and a portion is missing. The sample gives almost 95,000 clones, about 85% of which show up once; more than 4% is in the top ten. On this clone itself: Its antigen is unidentified.

Germline-derived CDR1 and CDR2 are SNHLY and FYNNEI. The CDR3 consists of 13 residues. The V end was cut by 4 bases, the J end by 8 bases, with 14 bases between. The source was peripheral blood, collected 28 days after the second AZD1222 dose. The receptor was derived from an adult who received the AZD1222 COVID-19 vaccine. This chain joins TRBV2 and TRBJ1-1, with D uncertain. The CDR3 nucleotides are TGTGCCAGCAGTGCCGAAGGATCAGCCGAAGCTTTCTTT. It specifies CASSAEGSAEAFF.